This TCR beta chain was sequenced for a study of cytomegalovirus exposure and HLA in healthy donors. The CDR3 spans 16 residues. With 5 bases clipped from V and 2 bases from J, the junction kept 7 bases outside the gene matches. Germline CDR1 and CDR2: SQVTM and ANQGSEA. As to this clone: As yet, its antigen is unknown.

The study's findings and limits: As confirmed in vitro, a few CMV-associated chains were specific for CMV antigens.

A multiplex PCR was run with 60 Vbeta primers and 13 Jbeta primers. Produced via immunoSEQ multiplex PCR; TCRdb's table is partial and in-frame only. This sample carries 100,000 to 150,000 clones, with more than 1.5% going to the ten biggest clones. The sequenced material came from PBMCs. V usage is TRBV29-1 and J usage is TRBJ2-7; 15 bases agree with TRBD2. This TCR was sampled from a woman aged 40-49 years in good health and CMV-seropositive. The CDR3 here is CSVSGLAGGSPYEQYF. The CDR3 nucleotides are TGCAGCGTTTCGGGACTAGCGGGAGGCAGCCCCTACGAGCAGTACTTC.